These 17 T cell receptor beta chains came from one sample sequenced in a study of OX40 agonist ivuxolimab in advanced cancers. The method was immunoSEQ multiplex PCR; TCRdb's version includes in-frame clones alone and lacks a portion of them. The sample carries just over 50,000 clones, almost 90% recorded once. The sequencing here drew on CD4+ or CD8+ T cells sorted from blood, taken in a trial of the OX40 agonist ivuxolimab. These receptor sequences come from an adult with an advanced solid tumor such as melanoma, head and neck, liver or kidney cancer.

V is TRBV19 and J is TRBJ2-5, with D unresolved. CDR3 length: 12 residues. The germline CDR1 and CDR2 sequences are LNHDA and SQIVND (reference sequence). V was trimmed by 3 bases and J by 5 bases, leaving 7 bases between them. The CDR3 is CASSIHRETQYF. The CDR3 DNA reads as TGTGCCAGTAGTATCCATCGGGAGACCCAGTACTTC.

Only a few counts were recorded for this clone. The genes are TRBV7-2 and TRBJ2-1; 11 bases match TRBD2. V was pared by 5 bases and J by 2 bases, with 5 bases of the junction left unmatched. The germline V gene has CDR1 SGHTA and CDR2 FQGNSA. The CDR3 covers 16 residues. The CDR3 spells CASSLLAGGAYNEQFF. Written as DNA, the CDR3 is TGTGCCAGCAGCCTCCTAGCGGGAGGAGCCTACAATGAGCAGTTCTTC.

The chain combines TRBV14 with TRBJ2-7; D possibly corresponds to TRBD1 (6 bases). The CDR3 length is 14 residues. The ends were cut back, 0 bases at V and 5 bases at J, with 11 bases in the middle. Germline loops: CDR1 SGHDN, CDR2 FVKESK. CDR3 sequence: CASSQDRYRDEQYF. The DNA of the CDR3 is TGTGCCAGCAGCCAAGATCGATACAGGGACGAGCAGTACTTC.

This sequence joins TRBV28 and TRBJ1-1, with D uncertain. Germline loops: CDR1 MDHEN, CDR2 SYDVKM. The V and J ends lost 6 bases and 3 bases respectively, with 17 bases between them. The CDR3 extends over 15 amino acids. The CDR3 DNA reads as TGTGCCAGCAGGCCCCAGAGGCGGGGTGACACTGAAGCTTTCTTT. Amino acid sequence: CASRPQRRGDTEAFF.

This chain links TRBV30 with TRBJ1-4; 7 nucleotides agree with TRBD1. CDR3 size: 13 residues. Trimming cost V 0 bases and J 10 bases; bases outside gene matches: 5. From germline, CDR1 is GTSNPN and CDR2 SVGIG (reference sequence). The CDR3 DNA is TGTGCCTGGAGTGTAGGGGGCGTGGGAAAACTGTTTTTT. It is translated as CAWSVGGVGKLFF.

With respect to this clone: The junction and the germline gene differ at one end; a read error may be behind it. J is TRBJ1-5 and V is TRBV30; no clear D gene. The CDR3 contains 14 residues. Germline CDR1 GTSNPN, CDR2 SVGIG (reference sequence). In nucleotides, the CDR3 is TGTGCCTGGAGTCTGGAGCGCGTCAATCAGCCCCGGCATTTT. This translates into CAWSLERVNQPRHF.

The rearrangement joins TRBV6-6 to TRBJ2-3; TRBD1 might be the D (6 bases). Trimming removed 6 bases from V and 0 bases from J, with 13 bases in between. CDR1 is MNHNY, CDR2 SVGAGI, per germline (reference sequence). The CDR3 consists of 15 residues. CDR3 sequence (DNA): TGTGCCAGCAGGAACAGGGTGGCAAGCACAGATACGCAGTATTTT. Translating gives CASRNRVASTDTQYF.

The rearrangement uses TRBV10-3 and TRBJ1-2; D not resolved. The CDR3 is 14 residues long. Germline CDR1 and CDR2: ENHRY and SYGVKD. Trimming pared 6 bases from V and 7 bases from J, leaving 18 bases between. CDR3 sequence: CAIREPAREAGYTF. The CDR3 nucleotides are TGTGCCATCAGGGAACCCGCCCGGGAGGCTGGCTACACCTTC.

V usage is TRBV28 and J usage is TRBJ2-3; D possibly corresponds to TRBD1 (6 bases). Trimming left V 6 bases short and J 1 base short, with 14 bases between. CDR1 MDHEN and CDR2 SYDVKM come from the germline V gene. The CDR3 contains 15 residues. CDR3 loop: CASSKQGSGTDTQYF. In DNA, the CDR3 is TGTGCCAGCAGCAAACAGGGAAGTGGCACAGATACGCAGTATTTT.

The CDR3 reads CAWSIGRVSSYEQYF. CDR3 in DNA: TGTGCCTGGAGCATAGGTAGGGTAAGCTCCTACGAGCAGTACTTC. The chain uses TRBV30 and TRBJ2-7, with no clear D. The CDR3 extends over 15 amino acids. Between the trimmed V and J ends, which lost 3 bases and 0 bases, there was a span of 15 bases. Germline-derived CDR1 and CDR2 are GTSNPN and SVGIG (reference sequence).

In its sample, this clone was seen once. J is TRBJ1-2 and V is TRBV7-2, with D unresolved. V lost 5 bases, J lost 8 bases, and 15 bases lay in between. The CDR3 is made up of 13 amino acids. CDR1 is SGHTA and CDR2 is FQGNSA in the germline V gene. The CDR3 loop is CASSRGVRGGYTF. For the CDR3, the DNA is TGTGCCAGCAGCCGCGGGGTTCGTGGGGGCTACACCTTC.

The chain combines TRBV5-1 with TRBJ2-5, with 11 bases fitting TRBD1. The germline V gene has CDR1 SGHRS and CDR2 YFSETQ. The CDR3 is 17 amino acids. The V gene end was trimmed by 0 bases and the J gene end by 5 bases; junction bases not matched to a gene: 9. CDR3 in DNA: TGCGCCAGCAGCTTGGCGGGGACAGGGGGTTACTTCGAGACCCAGTACTTC. Its translation: CASSLAGTGGYFETQYF.

This chain uses TRBV27 with TRBJ2-5, with 9 positions matching TRBD1. CDR3 length equals 16 residues. Germline values: CDR1 MNHEY, CDR2 SMNVEV (reference sequence). Losses at the gene ends were 0 bases for V and 0 bases for J; bases not matched to a gene: 2. The CDR3 nucleotides read TGTGCCAGCAGTTTATCGGACAGGGGACACCAAGAGACCCAGTACTTC. Its translation: CASSLSDRGHQETQYF.

The chain couples TRBV7-3 to TRBJ2-7; D perhaps matches TRBD2 (5 bases). This CDR3 is 11 amino acids long. V was cut by 6 bases and J by 4 bases, with 7 bases left in between. From germline, CDR1 is SGHTA and CDR2 FQGTGA. CDR3 loop: CASSRGYEQYF. The CDR3 region has the DNA TGTGCCAGCAGTAGAGGGTACGAGCAGTACTTC.

The chain couples TRBV21-1 to TRBJ2-7; the table's D call of TRBD1 was not tested on the DNA. TRBV21-1 constitutes a pseudogene. This CDR3 contains 19 residues. The CDR3 sequence is CASSKKGEPHLHSSYEQYF. As DNA, the CDR3 is TGTGCCAGCAGCAAAAAAGGGGAACCACACCTACATAGCTCCTACGAGCAGTACTTC.

The chain joins TRBV28 to TRBJ2-7; D gene ambiguous. The CDR3 spans 11 residues. Per the germline V gene, CDR1 is MDHEN and CDR2 is SYDVKM. V shed 5 bases and J shed 3 bases, with 5 bases lying between them. The DNA of the CDR3 is TGTGCCAGCAGTGGCCACTACGAGCAGTACTTC. Translation gives CASSGHYEQYF.

V and J are TRBV6-5 and TRBJ1-5; D remains unclear. This CDR3 contains 13 residues. CDR1 is MNHEY and CDR2 is SVGAGI in the germline V gene. V lost 2 bases, J lost 3 bases, and 5 bases lay in between. The CDR3 DNA reads as TGTGCCAGCAGTTACAGGGCCAATCAGCCCCAGCATTTT. Its translation is CASSYRANQPQHF.